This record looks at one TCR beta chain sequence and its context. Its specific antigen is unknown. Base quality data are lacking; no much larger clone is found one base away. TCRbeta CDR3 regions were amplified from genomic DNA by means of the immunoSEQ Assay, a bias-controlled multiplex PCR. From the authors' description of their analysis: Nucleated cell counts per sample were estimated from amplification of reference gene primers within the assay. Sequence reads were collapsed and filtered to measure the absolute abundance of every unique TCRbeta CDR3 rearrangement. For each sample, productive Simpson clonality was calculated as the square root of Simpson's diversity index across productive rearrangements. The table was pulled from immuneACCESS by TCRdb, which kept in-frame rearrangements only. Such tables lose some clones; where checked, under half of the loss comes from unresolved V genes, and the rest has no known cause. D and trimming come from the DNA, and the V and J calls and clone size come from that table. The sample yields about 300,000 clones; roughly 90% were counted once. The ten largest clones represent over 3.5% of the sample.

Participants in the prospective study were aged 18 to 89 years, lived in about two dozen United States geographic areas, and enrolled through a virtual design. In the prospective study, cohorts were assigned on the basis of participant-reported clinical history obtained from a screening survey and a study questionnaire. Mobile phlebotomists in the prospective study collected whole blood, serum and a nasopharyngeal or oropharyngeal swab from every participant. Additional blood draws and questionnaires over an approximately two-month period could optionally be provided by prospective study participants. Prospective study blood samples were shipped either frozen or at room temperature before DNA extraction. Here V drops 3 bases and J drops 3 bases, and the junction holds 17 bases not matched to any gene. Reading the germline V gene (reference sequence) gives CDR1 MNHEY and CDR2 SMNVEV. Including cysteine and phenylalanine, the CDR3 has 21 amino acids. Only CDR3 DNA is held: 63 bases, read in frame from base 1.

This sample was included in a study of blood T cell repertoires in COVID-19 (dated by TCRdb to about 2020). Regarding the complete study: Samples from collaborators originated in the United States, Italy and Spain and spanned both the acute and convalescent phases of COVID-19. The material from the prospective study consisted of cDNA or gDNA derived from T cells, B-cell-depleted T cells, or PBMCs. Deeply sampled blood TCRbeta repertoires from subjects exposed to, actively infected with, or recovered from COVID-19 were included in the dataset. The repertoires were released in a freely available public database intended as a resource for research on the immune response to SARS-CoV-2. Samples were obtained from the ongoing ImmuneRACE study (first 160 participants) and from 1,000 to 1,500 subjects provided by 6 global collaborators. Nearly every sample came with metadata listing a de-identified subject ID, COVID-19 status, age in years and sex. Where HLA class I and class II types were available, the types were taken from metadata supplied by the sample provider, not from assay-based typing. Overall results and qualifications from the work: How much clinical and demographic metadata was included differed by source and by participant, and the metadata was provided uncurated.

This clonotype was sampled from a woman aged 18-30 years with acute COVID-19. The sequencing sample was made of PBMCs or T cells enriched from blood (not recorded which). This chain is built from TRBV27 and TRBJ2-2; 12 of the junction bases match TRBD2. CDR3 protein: CASSFTATRLAGVRDTGELFF. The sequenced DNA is TGTGCCAGCAGTTTCACTGCTACGCGACTAGCGGGAGTGAGGGACACCGGGGAGCTGTTTTTT.